This record concerns one T cell receptor beta chain sequence. Mismatch with germline at one junction end may stem from a read error. The CDR3 contains 16 residues. Germline V lookup: CDR1 DFQATT, CDR2 SNEGSKA (reference sequence). The data were taken from a study of T-cell reconstitution after alpha-beta-depleted transplantation in children. Unique molecular identifiers were used in preparing the TCRbeta library. TCRdb re-called the PCR reads through MiXCR, storing one row per CDR3 protein. The sample lists 260,000 or so distinct CDR3 sequences; more than 10% were seen once. The source was PBMCs from the stem cell graft donor, collected from the stem cell graft. The V gene is TRBV20-1, the J gene TRBJ1-5, with unresolved D. The TCR was taken from a human donor who donated a stem cell graft to a child with acute lymphoblastic leukemia. The CDR3 DNA is TGCTGTGCTAGAGATCTCCGTTCTCCTGCTGCTCAGCCCCAGCATTTT. Translating gives CCARDLRSPAAQPQHF.